These T cell receptor beta chains were read from a single sample in a study of PD-L1 blockade in urothelial cancer. Data came from immunoSEQ multiplex PCR; TCRdb stores just in-frame clones and leaves some out. This sample has about 33,000 clones, with approximately 84% found just once. The sequencing used PBMCs, collected around atezolizumab (anti-PD-L1) treatment. The receptors come from a man aged 60-69 years with urothelial cancer. Each CDR3 is given with its conserved first and last residue. The order of the fields is J gene, clone size, V gene, D gene, CDR3 DNA, CDR3 protein. D genes are given only for firm matches. Rows may omit the clone size; those that give it use once, few, many or a size class.

J gene: TRBJ1-4; clone size: .; V gene: TRBV5-1; D gene: .; CDR3 DNA: TGCGCCAGCAGCTCGGGAAACTGGGGAACGGGTGAAAAACTGTTTTTT; CDR3 protein: CASSSGNWGTGEKLFF
J gene: TRBJ1-5; clone size: .; V gene: TRBV2; D gene: .; CDR3 DNA: TGTGCCAGCAGTCCAGGGGAAGCGGGGCAGCCCCAGCATTTT; CDR3 protein: CASSPGEAGQPQHF
J gene: TRBJ2-7; clone size: .; V gene: TRBV27; D gene: TRBD1; CDR3 DNA: TGTGCCAGCAGGGGACCGGGACAGGGAGTCCCCGAGCAGTACTTC; CDR3 protein: CASRGPGQGVPEQYF
J gene: TRBJ2-7; clone size: .; V gene: TRBV5-8; D gene: TRBD1; CDR3 DNA: TGTGCCAGCAACCAACTGGTTTGGGACAGGGGGCAAGAATACGAGCAGTACTTC; CDR3 protein: CASNQLVWDRGQEYEQYF
J gene: TRBJ1-1; clone size: .; V gene: TRBV2; D gene: .; CDR3 DNA: TGTGCCAGCAGTGGAACTCGGCAGGGCGAAGCTTTCTTT; CDR3 protein: CASSGTRQGEAFF
J gene: TRBJ2-5; clone size: .; V gene: TRBV10-2; D gene: .; CDR3 DNA: TGCGCCAGCATTGGACAGAGGATGGTCGAGACCCAGTACTTC; CDR3 protein: CASIGQRMVETQYF
J gene: TRBJ2-1; clone size: .; V gene: TRBV7-9; D gene: TRBD2; CDR3 DNA: TGTGCCAGCAGCTTTCCCCACCGACTAGCGGGAGTGAGGAATGAGCAGTTCTTC; CDR3 protein: CASSFPHRLAGVRNEQFF
J gene: TRBJ1-2; clone size: .; V gene: TRBV1; D gene: .; CDR3 DNA: TGCACCAGCAGCCAAGAGAACAGGGGCCGACTTAACTATGGCTACACCTTC; CDR3 protein: CTSSQENRGRLNYGYTF
J gene: TRBJ2-5; clone size: once; V gene: TRBV5-8; D gene: TRBD1; CDR3 DNA: TGTGCCAGCAGATTGTGGGACAGGGGCTTCGGGAGAGAGACCCAGTACTTC; CDR3 protein: CASRLWDRGFGRETQYF
J gene: TRBJ1-1; clone size: once; V gene: TRBV28; D gene: .; CDR3 DNA: TGTGCCAGCAGTTTATACGGGGGGAACACTGAAGCTTTCTTT; CDR3 protein: CASSLYGGNTEAFF
J gene: TRBJ2-7; clone size: .; V gene: TRBV10-3; D gene: .; CDR3 DNA: TGTGCCATCAACGAAGACAGGACCAACTACGAGCAGTACTTC; CDR3 protein: CAINEDRTNYEQYF
J gene: TRBJ2-1; clone size: .; V gene: TRBV5-4; D gene: TRBD2; CDR3 DNA: TGTGCCAGCAGCCCCAAGGCGGGAGGGACCTACAATGAGCAGTTCTTC; CDR3 protein: CASSPKAGGTYNEQFF
J gene: TRBJ2-1; clone size: .; V gene: TRBV10-2; D gene: TRBD2; CDR3 DNA: TGCGCCAGCAGTGAGTGGGGACTAGCGGGAGACAATGAGCAGTTCTTC; CDR3 protein: CASSEWGLAGDNEQFF
J gene: TRBJ2-1; clone size: few; V gene: TRBV10-3; D gene: TRBD2; CDR3 DNA: TGTGCCATCAGTGAATCCAGCGGGAGCAATGAGCAGTTCTTC; CDR3 protein: CAISESSGSNEQFF
J gene: TRBJ1-5; clone size: .; V gene: TRBV27; D gene: TRBD1; CDR3 DNA: TGTGCCAGCAGTTTGATGGGACAGGGGGCAAGCAATCAGCCCCAGCATTTT; CDR3 protein: CASSLMGQGASNQPQHF
J gene: TRBJ2-1; clone size: .; V gene: TRBV19; D gene: .; CDR3 DNA: TGTGCCAGTAGCCTAGGTCCCGGTCCCAATGAGCAGTTCTTC; CDR3 protein: CASSLGPGPNEQFF
J gene: TRBJ2-7; clone size: many; V gene: TRBV5-6; D gene: .; CDR3 DNA: TGTGCCAGCAGCTTCCGGGACAACCTCTCCTACGAGCAGTACTTC; CDR3 protein: CASSFRDNLSYEQYF
J gene: TRBJ1-5; clone size: .; V gene: TRBV6-1; D gene: TRBD1; CDR3 DNA: TGTGCCAGCAGTGTGGACAGGGTTGGCCAGCCCCAGCATTTT; CDR3 protein: CASSVDRVGQPQHF
J gene: TRBJ1-5; clone size: .; V gene: TRBV9; D gene: .; CDR3 DNA: TGTGCCAGCAGCGACTCGGGGAACGGTCAGCCCCAGCATTTT; CDR3 protein: CASSDSGNGQPQHF
J gene: TRBJ2-5; clone size: few; V gene: TRBV5-1; D gene: .; CDR3 DNA: TGCGCCAGCAGCGTCGACAGTCCCCGGGAGACCCAGTACTTC; CDR3 protein: CASSVDSPRETQYF
J gene: TRBJ1-4; clone size: .; V gene: TRBV7-8; D gene: .; CDR3 DNA: TGTGCCAGCAGCCCCAGATCAACTAATGAAAAACTGTTTTTT; CDR3 protein: CASSPRSTNEKLFF
J gene: TRBJ2-5; clone size: .; V gene: TRBV5-4; D gene: TRBD2; CDR3 DNA: TGTGCCAGCAGCTTGGGGCTAGCGGGAAACCAAGAGACCCAGTACTTC; CDR3 protein: CASSLGLAGNQETQYF
J gene: TRBJ2-4; clone size: .; V gene: TRBV28; D gene: .; CDR3 DNA: TGTGCCAGCAGTCCCCCGAGACTTAAAAACATTCAGTACTTC; CDR3 protein: CASSPPRLKNIQYF
J gene: TRBJ1-5; clone size: once; V gene: TRBV6-6; D gene: .; CDR3 DNA: TGTGCCAGCAGTTACGGGTCCAGGCTTTCCAATCAGCCCCAGCATTTT; CDR3 protein: CASSYGSRLSNQPQHF
J gene: TRBJ1-2; clone size: .; V gene: TRBV4-1; D gene: .; CDR3 DNA: TGCGCCAGCAGCCAAGTTCGCAGGGGCCTTGGCTACACCTTC; CDR3 protein: CASSQVRRGLGYTF
J gene: TRBJ1-5; clone size: .; V gene: TRBV6-6; D gene: TRBD1; CDR3 DNA: TGTGCCAGCAGTCACCTACAGGGGGACCCAGGAAAGCCCCAGCATTTT; CDR3 protein: CASSHLQGDPGKPQHF
J gene: TRBJ2-3; clone size: .; V gene: TRBV10-2; D gene: TRBD2; CDR3 DNA: TGCGCCAGCAGACCGGGACTAGCGGGGTCTTCTGCGCAGTATTTT; CDR3 protein: CASRPGLAGSSAQYF
J gene: TRBJ2-5; clone size: .; V gene: TRBV5-1; D gene: TRBD2; CDR3 DNA: TGCGCCAGCCGGGCTAGCGGTCAAGAGACCCAGTACTTC; CDR3 protein: CASRASGQETQYF
J gene: TRBJ1-1; clone size: .; V gene: TRBV5-1; D gene: TRBD1; CDR3 DNA: TGCGCCAGCAGCTTACAGGGGGGGAGCACTGAAGCTTTCTTT; CDR3 protein: CASSLQGGSTEAFF
J gene: TRBJ1-3; clone size: .; V gene: TRBV20-1; D gene: .; CDR3 DNA: TGCAGTGCGGAACAGGGAAACACCATATATTTT; CDR3 protein: CSAEQGNTIYF
J gene: TRBJ2-5; clone size: .; V gene: TRBV11-2; D gene: .; CDR3 DNA: TGTGCCAGCAGCCCTCAATATAGCCAAGAGACCCAGTACTTC; CDR3 protein: CASSPQYSQETQYF
J gene: TRBJ2-1; clone size: .; V gene: TRBV2; D gene: TRBD2; CDR3 DNA: TGTGCCAGCAGTACCGGACTAGCGGGGGCAGAGCAGTTCTTC; CDR3 protein: CASSTGLAGAEQFF
J gene: TRBJ1-2; clone size: .; V gene: TRBV6-1; D gene: TRBD1; CDR3 DNA: TGTGCCAGCAGTGATGGGACAGGGGGTTATAACTATGGCTACACCTTC; CDR3 protein: CASSDGTGGYNYGYTF
J gene: TRBJ2-6; clone size: once; V gene: TRBV7-2; D gene: .; CDR3 DNA: TGTGCCAGCAGCTTAGCGGCTAGCACCCCTCTGGGTGGGGCCAACGTCCTGACTTTC; CDR3 protein: CASSLAASTPLGGANVLTF
J gene: TRBJ2-5; clone size: few; V gene: TRBV2; D gene: .; CDR3 DNA: TGTGCCAGCAGTGAAAACAGGGACCAAGAGACCCAGTACTTC; CDR3 protein: CASSENRDQETQYF
J gene: TRBJ2-3; clone size: once; V gene: TRBV29-1; D gene: .; CDR3 DNA: TGCAGCGTTTCTCAGGGGGGAACTAGCACAGATACGCAGTATTTT; CDR3 protein: CSVSQGGTSTDTQYF
J gene: TRBJ1-1; clone size: .; V gene: TRBV10-3; D gene: .; CDR3 DNA: TGTGCCATCAGATCACAGGGAGGGGGCACTGAAGCTTTCTTT; CDR3 protein: CAIRSQGGGTEAFF
J gene: TRBJ2-1; clone size: .; V gene: TRBV7-2; D gene: TRBD2; CDR3 DNA: TGTGCCAGCAGCATGCTGGCGGGAGGGGACAATGAGCAGTTCTTC; CDR3 protein: CASSMLAGGDNEQFF
J gene: TRBJ2-7; clone size: .; V gene: TRBV4-3; D gene: TRBD1; CDR3 DNA: TGCGCCAGCAGCCACGACTTTGGGGACAGGTACTACGAGCAGTACTTC; CDR3 protein: CASSHDFGDRYYEQYF
J gene: TRBJ1-1; clone size: .; V gene: TRBV13; D gene: .; CDR3 DNA: TGTGCCAGCAGCTTAGAACAGAACACTGAAGCTTTCTTT; CDR3 protein: CASSLEQNTEAFF
J gene: TRBJ2-1; clone size: .; V gene: TRBV6-1; D gene: TRBD2; CDR3 DNA: TGTGCCAGCAGTGACACAGGGGGAGGGGGACTAGCGGGAGGGGAGCAGTTCTTC; CDR3 protein: CASSDTGGGGLAGGEQFF
J gene: TRBJ1-2; clone size: .; V gene: TRBV25-1; D gene: .; CDR3 DNA: TGTGCCAGCAGTGAATTCTCGCCGGGTGGCTACACCTTC; CDR3 protein: CASSEFSPGGYTF
J gene: TRBJ1-5; clone size: .; V gene: TRBV6-5; D gene: TRBD1; CDR3 DNA: TGTGCCAGCAGAAACGGACAGGGCCTGGGGCAGCCCCAGCATTTT; CDR3 protein: CASRNGQGLGQPQHF
J gene: TRBJ2-2; clone size: .; V gene: TRBV11-2; D gene: TRBD2; CDR3 DNA: TGTGCCAGCAGCTATAGCGGGAGGAACACCGGGGAGCTGTTTTTT; CDR3 protein: CASSYSGRNTGELFF
J gene: TRBJ2-5; clone size: .; V gene: TRBV5-4; D gene: TRBD2; CDR3 DNA: TGTGCCAGCAGCCAAGGCCCCGGGACTAGCGGGAGATTGTCGGAGACCCAGTACTTC; CDR3 protein: CASSQGPGTSGRLSETQYF
J gene: TRBJ2-3; clone size: .; V gene: TRBV15; D gene: .; CDR3 DNA: TGTGCCACCAGCAGTCCCACCCGGAGAGCTAGCACAGATACGCAGTATTTT; CDR3 protein: CATSSPTRRASTDTQYF
J gene: TRBJ2-7; clone size: .; V gene: TRBV23-1; D gene: .; CDR3 DNA: TGCGCCAGCAGTCAATCGAACAGGCTCGACGAGCAGTACTTC; CDR3 protein: CASSQSNRLDEQYF
J gene: TRBJ1-2; clone size: .; V gene: TRBV19; D gene: .; CDR3 DNA: TGTGCCAGTAGTATTAATGGGGCAGAGTATGGCTACACCTTC; CDR3 protein: CASSINGAEYGYTF
J gene: TRBJ1-6; clone size: .; V gene: TRBV4-2; D gene: TRBD1; CDR3 DNA: TGTGCCAGCAGCATGCAACAGGGGCAGAATTCACCCCTCCACTTT; CDR3 protein: CASSMQQGQNSPLHF
J gene: TRBJ1-1; clone size: .; V gene: TRBV5-1; D gene: .; CDR3 DNA: TGCGCCAGCAGCTCCGCGAACAGGGTTGGTACTGAAGCCTTCTTT; CDR3 protein: CASSSANRVGTEAFF
J gene: TRBJ2-1; clone size: few; V gene: TRBV6-1; D gene: .; CDR3 DNA: TGTGCCAGCAGTGAAGAAACTCCTCGGTCTGGCTACAATGAGCAGTTCTTC; CDR3 protein: CASSEETPRSGYNEQFF